This record covers a single T cell receptor beta chain. The antigen remains undetermined. The data belong to a study of cytotoxic CD8 clonotypes in ibrutinib-treated CLL. Trimming took off 2 bases at V and 10 bases at J, with 11 bases between the two ends. This CDR3 is 13 amino acids long. Per germline, CDR1 MNHEY and CDR2 SVGAGI. Findings and caveats of the study: Treatment left the uncommon public clonotypes either contracted or stable in frequency.

The method was immunoSEQ multiplex PCR; TCRdb's version includes in-frame clones alone and lacks a portion of them. The sample shows more than 200,000 clones, under 75% of them seen only once. This sequence joins TRBV6-5 and TRBJ1-4; no clear D. This TCR came from a human donor with chronic lymphocytic leukemia. Sample: PBMCs, taken after 24 months of ibrutinib treatment. The CDR3 nucleotides read TGTGCCAGCAGTTACAACGAGGGAAGAAAACTGTTTTTT. As protein: CASSYNEGRKLFF.